This T cell receptor (beta chain) is drawn from a study of CD8+ T cells in alopecia areata. Turning to the study itself: Among treated patients, oral tofacitinib was administered at 5 to 10 mg twice daily. Once tofacitinib had been taken for 6 to 18 months, 6 months off drug followed.

The CDR3 extends over 14 amino acids. V lost 4 bases to trimming and J lost 0 bases, with 10 bases between them. Germline CDR1 is SGHRS and CDR2 is YFSETQ. Study results and limitations: In blood and scalp, many expanded lesional clones persisted during tofacitinib.

Remarks on this clone: Its matching antigen is unknown. At the DNA level, this CDR3 is encoded by other sequences in the same sample as well.

Reverse transcribed after extraction, RNA yielded cDNA as the sequencing template. The data were produced by immunoSEQ multiplex PCR, yet TCRdb's version contains in-frame clones alone and is incomplete. The repertoire has 150,000 or so clones, roughly 65% of them found once; the top ten carry about 0.94%. This sample's treatment: oral pan-JAK inhibitor, 5-10 mg twice daily. As part of sample collection, lesional scalp punch biopsies and peripheral blood were taken from alopecia areata patients. The chain combines TRBV5-1 with TRBJ1-2, with a tentative D call TRBD1 (5 bases). The sample consisted of CD4+ T cells sorted from blood, taken at week 4, from a patient treated with tofacitinib. The receptor was derived from a human donor with alopecia areata. The CDR3 region has the DNA TGCGCCAGCAGCCTCGGGACTGCTAACTATGGCTACACCTTC. This gives the protein CASSLGTANYGYTF.